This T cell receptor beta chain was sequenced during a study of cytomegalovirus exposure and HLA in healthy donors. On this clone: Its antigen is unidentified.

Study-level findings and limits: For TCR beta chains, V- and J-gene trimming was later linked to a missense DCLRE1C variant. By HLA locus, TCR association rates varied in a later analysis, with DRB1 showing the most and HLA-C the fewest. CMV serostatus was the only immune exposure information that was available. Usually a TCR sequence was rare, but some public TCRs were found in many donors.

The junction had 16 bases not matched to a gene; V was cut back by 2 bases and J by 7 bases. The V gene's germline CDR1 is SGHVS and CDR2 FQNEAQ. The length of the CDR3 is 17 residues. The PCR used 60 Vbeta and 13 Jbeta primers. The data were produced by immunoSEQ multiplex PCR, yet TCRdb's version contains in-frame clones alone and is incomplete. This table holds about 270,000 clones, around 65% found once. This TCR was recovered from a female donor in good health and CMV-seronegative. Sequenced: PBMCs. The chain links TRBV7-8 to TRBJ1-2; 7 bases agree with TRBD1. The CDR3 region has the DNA TGTGCCAGCAGCTTAAAGAGACAGGGCATAGGGATGGGTGGCTACACCTTC. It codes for CASSLKRQGIGMGGYTF. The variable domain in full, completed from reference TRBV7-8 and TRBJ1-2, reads GAGVSQSPRYKVAKRGQDVALRCDPISGHVSLFWYQQALGQGPEFLTYFQNEAQLDKSGLPSDRFFAERPEGSVSTLKIQRTQQEDSAVYLCASSLKRQGIGMGGYTFGSGTRLTVV.